This T cell receptor (beta chain) was sequenced during a study of radiotherapy plus CTLA-4 blockade in lung cancer. Study details: Objective responses emerged in under 20% of patients, and over 30% attained disease control.

Measured with immunoSEQ multiplex PCR; TCRdb has only the in-frame clones, and not every one. The table shows about 120,000 clones, with around 75% occurring only once. The CDR3 loop spans 14 amino acids. Unmatched junction bases numbered 7, after V lost 6 bases and J lost 3 bases. Germline lookup yields CDR1 SGHRS and CDR2 YFSETQ. This clone was found a few times. What it binds is not known. Patients had chemo-refractory metastatic non-small-cell lung cancer and received focal radiation plus CTLA-4 blockade that used ipilimumab. General study findings and limits: Response was reportedly best predicted by early blood T cell clone dynamics, with interferon-beta.

This receptor was obtained from a human donor with non-small cell lung cancer who had a partial response to radiotherapy plus ipilimumab. The rearrangement links TRBV5-1 to TRBJ1-1; 8 nucleotides align to TRBD1. Sequenced here: peripheral blood, sampled from a patient treated with radiotherapy plus ipilimumab. The CDR3 sequence is CASNSGQVHTEAFF. In DNA, the CDR3 is TGCGCCAGCAACTCGGGACAGGTACACACTGAAGCTTTCTTT.